The clone carrying this TCR beta chain was seen a handful of times. What it recognizes is unknown. Just one base apart from a much larger clone, this may be a read error. These data originate in a study of blood T cells in healthy people across ages. Study-level information: In model experiments, template switching was able to capture about one barcoded beta molecule for every two T cells that were present.

Combining a sample-barcoded 5' primer with a J-beta primer mix, a second PCR ran for about 7 to 12 cycles. TCRdb itself ran the 5' RACE reads through MiXCR, one entry per CDR3 protein. The table has hundreds of thousands of distinct CDR3 sequences, about 32% seen once. Every sample gave at least 5 micrograms of total RNA when it was extracted. Germline V lookup: CDR1 ENHRY, CDR2 SYGVKD. Trimming cost V 7 bases and J 0 bases, with 13 bases left between them. The CDR3 is 15 residues long. Study-wide findings and caveats: Unsorted PBMC material precluded a definitive naive versus antigen-experienced comparison.

The sequence came from an elderly woman in good health. V usage is TRBV10-3 and J usage is TRBJ2-1; the D call may be TRBD1 or TRBD2 (5 bases each). Sequencing was performed on blood. In nucleotides, the CDR3 is TGTGCCATCAATGCTCCAGGGAGCTCCTACAATGAGCAGTTCTTC. This codes for CAINAPGSSYNEQFF.